Presented here are 13 T cell receptor beta chains from one specimen sequenced in a study of blood T cell repertoires in COVID-19. Profiled with immunoSEQ multiplex PCR; TCRdb holds only in-frame clones, not every one. The sample carries 430,000 or so clones, roughly 90% recorded once. Sequencing was carried out using peripheral blood. The source of these receptors is a young man with COVID-19, enrolled during active disease.

The rearrangement uses TRBV27 and TRBJ1-5, with D possibly TRBD1 on 5 matching bases. The CDR3 consists of 15 residues. Germline V gene data show CDR1 as MNHEY and CDR2 as SMNVEV (reference sequence). Trimming removed 5 bases from V and 6 bases from J, with 17 bases in between. The CDR3 sequence is CASSAGTHGGQPQHF. The CDR3 DNA is TGTGCCAGCAGTGCCGGGACCCACGGGGGTCAGCCCCAGCATTTT.

The chain employs TRBV19 and TRBJ2-7; TRBD1 is a possible D gene (6 bases). V dropped 5 bases and J dropped 4 bases, with 12 bases sitting between them. The germline V gene has CDR1 LNHDA and CDR2 SQIVND (reference sequence). The CDR3 has 13 amino acids. CDR3 DNA sequence: TGTGCCAGTAGTGACCCACAGGGTTACGAGCAGTACTTC. Translation: CASSDPQGYEQYF.

This clone occurred once. This chain joins TRBV11-1 and TRBJ2-3; 7 bases are shared with TRBD2. With V trimmed by 5 bases and J by 2 bases, 10 bases remained unmatched. This CDR3 contains 16 residues. Germline CDR1 and CDR2: SGHAT and FQDESV (reference sequence). CDR3 bases: TGTGCCAGCAGCATCGAGCGGGGCTATCCCACAGATACGCAGTATTTT. Translated: CASSIERGYPTDTQYF.

This chain links TRBV3-1 (or the pseudogene TRBV3-2) with TRBJ2-7; no clear D gene. Deletions cut 0 bases from V and 7 bases from J, with 10 bases between. This CDR3 region has 13 residues. Germline-derived CDR1 and CDR2 are LGHDT and YNNKEL (reference sequence). CDR3 loop: CASSQDPSREQYF. The DNA for the CDR3 is TGTGCCAGCAGCCAAGATCCGAGCAGGGAGCAGTACTTC.

The J gene is TRBJ1-1, the V gene TRBV6-6; 12 nucleotides align to TRBD1. V lost 5 bases, J lost 6 bases, and 7 bases stayed unmatched. This CDR3 has 15 amino acids. Germline V gene lookup returns CDR1 MNHNY and CDR2 SVGAGI (reference sequence). Here the CDR3 DNA reads TGTGCCAGCAGTAACCGGGACAGGGGGCGGGCTGAAGCTTTCTTT. Amino acids: CASSNRDRGRAEAFF.

The chain combines TRBV27 with TRBJ1-3; D not resolved. The CDR3 length is 15 residues. Germline lookup yields CDR1 MNHEY and CDR2 SMNVEV (reference sequence). Deletions cut 3 bases from V and 3 bases from J, with 12 bases between. The CDR3 DNA sequence: TGTGCCAGCAGTTTGAGGATTGATAGTGGAAACACCATATATTTT. Its protein is CASSLRIDSGNTIYF.

The chain links TRBV5-1 to TRBJ1-1; a weak D match, TRBD1 (6 bases). Germline V lookup: CDR1 SGHRS, CDR2 YFSETQ. Trimming shortened V by 0 bases and J by 0 bases, and 12 bases separated the two germline ends. This CDR3 comprises 16 residues. CDR3 amino acids: CASSLATGRMNTEAFF. In DNA form, the CDR3 reads TGCGCCAGCAGCTTGGCCACAGGGCGGATGAACACTGAAGCTTTCTTT.

The rearrangement uses TRBV2 and TRBJ2-1, with TRBD2 identical over 9 bases. V gave up 1 base and J gave up 6 bases; unmatched junction bases: 4. The CDR3 totals 15 residues. Looked up from germline, CDR1 is SNHLY and CDR2 is FYNNEI. CDR3 sequence (DNA): TGTGCCAGCAGTGAAGAAGGTAGCGGGAGCAATGAGCAGTTCTTC. Encoded protein: CASSEEGSGSNEQFF.

The chain couples TRBV6-1 to TRBJ2-1; D remains unclear. V lost 3 bases and J 5 bases, leaving 17 bases between the germline ends. CDR1 is MNHNS and CDR2 is SASEGT in the germline V gene. This CDR3 spans 16 amino acids. DNA for the CDR3: TGTGCCAGCAGTGATGGTAACTATCCCATGCACAATGAGCAGTTCTTC. Translating it yields CASSDGNYPMHNEQFF.

The V gene is TRBV18, the J gene TRBJ1-5, with 7 bases identical to TRBD1. The CDR3 length is 16 residues. J lost 1 base, V lost 5 bases, and 8 bases had no gene match. Germline V gene lookup returns CDR1 KGHSH and CDR2 LQKENI. Here the CDR3 reads CASSADRSGSNQPQHF. The CDR3 DNA reads TGTGCCAGCTCAGCGGACAGGTCGGGAAGCAATCAGCCCCAGCATTTT.

The rearrangement joins TRBV12-3 or TRBV12-4 to TRBJ2-1; a possible D gene is TRBD1 (6 bases). V dropped 9 bases and J dropped 8 bases, with 11 bases sitting between them. The CDR3 has 11 amino acids. This chain's CDR3 is CARQGLDEQFF. The CDR3 nucleotides are TGTGCCAGGCAGGGGTTGGATGAGCAGTTCTTC.

This sequence joins TRBV2 and TRBJ1-6, with a weak D call TRBD1 (5 bases). Looked up from germline, CDR1 is SNHLY and CDR2 is FYNNEI. Trimming removed 11 bases at V and 7 bases at J, with 12 bases between. This CDR3 region has 12 residues. The CDR3 region is CAGGTLNSPLHF. The CDR3, as DNA: TGTGCCGGCGGGACTTTGAATTCACCCCTCCACTTT.

This clone appeared a few times. The rearrangement links TRBV7-2 to TRBJ2-1; D is undetermined. With 4 bases removed from V and 3 bases from J, the gap between germline ends came to 7 bases. Germline-derived CDR1 and CDR2 are SGHTA and FQGNSA. The CDR3 extends over 13 amino acids. The CDR3: CASSWQRYNEQFF. As DNA, the CDR3 is TGTGCCAGCAGCTGGCAGCGCTACAATGAGCAGTTCTTC.